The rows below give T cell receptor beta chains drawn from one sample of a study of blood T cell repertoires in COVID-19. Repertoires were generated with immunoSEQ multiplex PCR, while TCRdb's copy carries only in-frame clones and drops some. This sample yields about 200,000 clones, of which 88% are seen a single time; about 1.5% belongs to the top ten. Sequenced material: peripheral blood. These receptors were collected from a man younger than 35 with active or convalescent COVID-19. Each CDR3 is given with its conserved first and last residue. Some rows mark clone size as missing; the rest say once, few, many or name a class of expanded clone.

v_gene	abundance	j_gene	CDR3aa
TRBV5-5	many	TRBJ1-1	CASSLGDRDTEAFF
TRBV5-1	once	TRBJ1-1	CASGAGGASNTEAFF
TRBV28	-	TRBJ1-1	CASRLRQGHTEAFF
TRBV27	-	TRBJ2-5	CASRGLAGRAVQETQYF
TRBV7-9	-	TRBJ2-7	CASSLPRQGAHEQYF
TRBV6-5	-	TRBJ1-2	CASSHGDRVKGSYTF
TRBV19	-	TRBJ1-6	CASRPGQHYNSPLHF
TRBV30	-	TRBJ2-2	CAWSAGGELFF
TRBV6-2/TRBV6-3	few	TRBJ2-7	CASSWTRGEQYF
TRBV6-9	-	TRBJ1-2	CASSYMGGVKGYTF
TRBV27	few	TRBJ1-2	CASSLFRGTNYGYTF
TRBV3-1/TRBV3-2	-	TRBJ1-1	CASSRSGSGAEAFF
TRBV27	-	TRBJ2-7	CASSLGGQFYEQYF
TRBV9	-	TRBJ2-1	CASSVGEYYNEQFF
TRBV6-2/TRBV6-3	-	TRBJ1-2	CASSLRTGPLTNNYGYTF
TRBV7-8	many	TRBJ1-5	CASTPGSGSFGNQPQHF
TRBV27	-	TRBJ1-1	CASSKTGSGSTEAFF
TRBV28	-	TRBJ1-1	CASSLRANTEAFF
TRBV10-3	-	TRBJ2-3	CATQVRGGNEGTQYF
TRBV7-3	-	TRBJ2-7	CASSPQTGDYEQYF
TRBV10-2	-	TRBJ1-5	CASSRMITAEPQHF
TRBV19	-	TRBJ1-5	CASSPAIPGNYQPQHF
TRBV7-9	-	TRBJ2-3	CASSFPGTGKPTDTQYF
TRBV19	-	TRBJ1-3	CASSAGSVSGNTIYF
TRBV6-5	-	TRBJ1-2	CASRDDRRSYTF
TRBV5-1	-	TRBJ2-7	CASSFGSGTRDEQYF
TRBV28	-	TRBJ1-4	CASSLLTGRLFF
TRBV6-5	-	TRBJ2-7	CASSFDRGYEQYF
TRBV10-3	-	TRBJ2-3	CAISESGDITDTQYF
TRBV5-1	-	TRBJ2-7	CASSLENRENEQYF
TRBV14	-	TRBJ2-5	CASSQGIGGRAPSLRGSETQYF
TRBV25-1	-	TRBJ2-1	CASSPPGGAGPEQFF
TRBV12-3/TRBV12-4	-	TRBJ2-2	CASSLVSGELFF
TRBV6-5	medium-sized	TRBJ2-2	CASSSPGLVKAGELFF
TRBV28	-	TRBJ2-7	CASSLLYEQYF
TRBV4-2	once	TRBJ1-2	CASSQAAKGEGYTF
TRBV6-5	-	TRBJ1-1	CASIDRGLMNTEAFF
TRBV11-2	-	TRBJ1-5	CASSPTTGQGQPQHF
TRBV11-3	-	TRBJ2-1	CASSRNALFNEQFF
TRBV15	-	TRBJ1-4	CATSRDRTDYEKLFF